This T cell receptor (beta chain) was observed in a study of T cell responses to AZD1222 COVID-19 vaccine. Details on this clone: What it binds is unknown.

This table comes from immunoSEQ multiplex PCR, and its TCRdb copy is limited to in-frame clones, with some not included. The sample lists 100,000 or so clones, 70% to 90% seen once, with 5.6% in the top ten. Findings and limits, study-wide: Close to half of all spike-specific TCRs reportedly target regions of the variants that are unmutated.

Germline assignment: CDR1 SGHDN and CDR2 FVKESK. V shed 3 bases, J shed 6 bases, and the junction held 2 bases outside the gene matches. This CDR3 spans 13 amino acids. The clonotype was recovered from an adult who received the AZD1222 COVID-19 vaccine. The chain combines TRBV14 with TRBJ2-5, with 9 bases that match TRBD1. The sequencing used peripheral blood, collected 28 days after the second AZD1222 dose. The CDR3 region has the DNA TGTGCCAGCAGCCAGGACAGGGGTCAGACCCAGTACTTC. Protein sequence: CASSQDRGQTQYF.